This T cell receptor beta chain was obtained from a study of blood T cell repertoires in COVID-19. Study background: Collection of acute and convalescent COVID-19 samples took place in the United States, Italy and Spain.

TCRdb keeps only in-frame clones here, not all; method: immunoSEQ multiplex PCR. The table records tens of thousands of clones, 90% to 95% of them present only once. Specimen: peripheral blood. The clonotype was recovered from an elderly woman with acute or convalescent COVID-19.

The CDR3 is CASTSTVGQPQHF. CDR3 in DNA: TGTGCCAGTACCTCGACAGTGGGCCAGCCCCAGCATTTT. The chain employs TRBV19 and TRBJ1-5, with D perhaps TRBD1 (5 bases). Trimming left V 7 bases short and J 7 bases short, with 14 bases between. The CDR3 is made up of 13 amino acids. The germline gives CDR1 LNHDA, CDR2 SQIVND (reference sequence).